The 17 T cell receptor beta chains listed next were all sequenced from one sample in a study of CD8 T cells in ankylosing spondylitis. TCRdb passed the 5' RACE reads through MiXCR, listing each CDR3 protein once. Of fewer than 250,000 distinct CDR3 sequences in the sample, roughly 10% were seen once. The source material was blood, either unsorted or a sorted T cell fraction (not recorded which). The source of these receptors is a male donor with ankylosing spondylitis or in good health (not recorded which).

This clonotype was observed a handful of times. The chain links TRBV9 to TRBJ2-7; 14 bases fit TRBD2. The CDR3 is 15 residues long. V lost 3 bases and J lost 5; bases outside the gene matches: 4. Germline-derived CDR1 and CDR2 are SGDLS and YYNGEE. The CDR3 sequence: CASSAGTSGGHEQYF. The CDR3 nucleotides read TGTGCCAGCAGCGCCGGGACTAGCGGGGGTCACGAGCAGTACTTC.

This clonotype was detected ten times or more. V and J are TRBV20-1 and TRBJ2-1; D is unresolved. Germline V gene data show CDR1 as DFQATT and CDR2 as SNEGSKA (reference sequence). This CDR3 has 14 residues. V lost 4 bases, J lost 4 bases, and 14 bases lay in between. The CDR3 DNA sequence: TGCAGTGCTATAGCCCCCCCGGGTTACAATGAGCAGTTCTTC. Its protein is CSAIAPPGYNEQFF.

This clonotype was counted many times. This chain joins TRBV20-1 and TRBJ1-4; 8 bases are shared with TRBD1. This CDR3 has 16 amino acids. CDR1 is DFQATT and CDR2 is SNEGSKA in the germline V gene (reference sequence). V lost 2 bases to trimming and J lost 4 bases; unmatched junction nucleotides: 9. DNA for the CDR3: TGCAGTGCTAGAAGAAGCAGGGGGCTGATTAATGAAAAACTGTTTTTT. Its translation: CSARRSRGLINEKLFF.

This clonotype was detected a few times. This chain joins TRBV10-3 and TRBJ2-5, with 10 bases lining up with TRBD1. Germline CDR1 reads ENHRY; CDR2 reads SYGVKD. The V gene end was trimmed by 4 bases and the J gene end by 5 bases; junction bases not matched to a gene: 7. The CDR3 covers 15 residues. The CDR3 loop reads CAISGSGTGAETQYF. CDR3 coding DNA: TGTGCCATCAGTGGTTCCGGGACAGGGGCGGAGACCCAGTACTTC.

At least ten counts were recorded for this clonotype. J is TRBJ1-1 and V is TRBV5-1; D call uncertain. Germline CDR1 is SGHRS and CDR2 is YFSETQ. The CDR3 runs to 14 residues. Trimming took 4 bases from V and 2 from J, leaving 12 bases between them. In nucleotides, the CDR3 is TGCGCCAGCAGCGGACCGGGCCCCAACACTGAAGCTTTCTTT. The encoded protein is CASSGPGPNTEAFF.

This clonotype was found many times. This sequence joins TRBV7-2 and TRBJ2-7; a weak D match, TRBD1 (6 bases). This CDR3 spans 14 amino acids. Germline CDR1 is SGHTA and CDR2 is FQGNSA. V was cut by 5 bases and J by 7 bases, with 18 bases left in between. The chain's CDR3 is CASSLSTGTWEQYF. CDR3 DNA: TGTGCCAGCAGCCTCAGCACAGGGACGTGGGAGCAGTACTTC.

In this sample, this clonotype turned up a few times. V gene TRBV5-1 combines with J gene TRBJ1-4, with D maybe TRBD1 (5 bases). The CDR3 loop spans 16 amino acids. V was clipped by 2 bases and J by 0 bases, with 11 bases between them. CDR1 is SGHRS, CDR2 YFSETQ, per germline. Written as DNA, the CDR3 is TGCGCCAGCAGCTTCCGGGGCGAGACAACTAATGAAAAACTGTTTTTT. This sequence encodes CASSFRGETTNEKLFF.

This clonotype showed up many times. This chain's CDR3 is CATEGSNTGELFF. The CDR3 coding sequence is TGTGCCACCGAAGGTTCGAACACCGGGGAGCTGTTTTTT. The rearrangement links TRBV15 to TRBJ2-2, with D hard to call. Trimming cost V 8 bases and J 0 bases, with 7 bases left between them. The CDR3 loop spans 13 amino acids. The germline CDR1 and CDR2 sequences are LNHNV and YYDKDF (reference sequence).

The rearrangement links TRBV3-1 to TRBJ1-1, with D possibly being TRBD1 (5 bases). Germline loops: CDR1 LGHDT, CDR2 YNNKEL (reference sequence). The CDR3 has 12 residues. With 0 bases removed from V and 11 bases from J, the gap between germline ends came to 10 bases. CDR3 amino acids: CASSQDIRAAFF. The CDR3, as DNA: TGTGCCAGCAGCCAAGATATCAGGGCGGCTTTCTTT.

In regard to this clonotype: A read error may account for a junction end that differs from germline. The CDR3 DNA reads TGCGCTAGCAGCAGGGGGACCACAGATACGCAGCATTTT. Translation gives CASSRGTTDTQHF. The chain joins TRBV5-1 to TRBJ2-3; 7 bases are a match to TRBD1. The J call is uncertain, as TRBJ1-5 better fits the DNA end. The germline gives CDR1 SGHRS, CDR2 YFSETQ. CDR3 length equals 13 residues.

Here the CDR3 DNA reads TGTGCCAGCAGCCGCACTAGCGGGGGGTCCACCGGGGAGCTGTTTTTT. It encodes CASSRTSGGSTGELFF. The chain recombines TRBV12-3 or TRBV12-4 with TRBJ2-2; TRBD2 matches at 12 bases. This CDR3 region has 16 residues. The V and J ends lost 6 bases and 4 bases, in that order; junction bases with no gene match: 6.

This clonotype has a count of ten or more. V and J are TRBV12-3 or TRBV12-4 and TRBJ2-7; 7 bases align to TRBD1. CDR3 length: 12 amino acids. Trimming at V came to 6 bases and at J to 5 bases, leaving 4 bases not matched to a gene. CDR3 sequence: CASSPRGHEQYF. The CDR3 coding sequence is TGTGCCAGCAGCCCGAGGGGGCACGAGCAGTACTTC.

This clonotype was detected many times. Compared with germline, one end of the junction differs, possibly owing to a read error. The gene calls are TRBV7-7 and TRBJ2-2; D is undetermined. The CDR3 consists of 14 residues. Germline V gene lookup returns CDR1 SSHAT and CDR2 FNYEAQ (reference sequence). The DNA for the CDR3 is TGTGCTAGCAGCTTAGATGTGAACACCGGGGAGCTGTTTTTT. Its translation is CASSLDVNTGELFF.

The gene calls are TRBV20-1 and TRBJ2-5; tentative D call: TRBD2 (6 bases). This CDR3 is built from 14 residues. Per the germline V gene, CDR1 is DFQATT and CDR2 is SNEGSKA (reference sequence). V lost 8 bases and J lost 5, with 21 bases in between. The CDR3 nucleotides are TGCAGTCTTTTAGGCCGGGGGACGGGCGAGACCCAGTACTTC. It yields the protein CSLLGRGTGETQYF.

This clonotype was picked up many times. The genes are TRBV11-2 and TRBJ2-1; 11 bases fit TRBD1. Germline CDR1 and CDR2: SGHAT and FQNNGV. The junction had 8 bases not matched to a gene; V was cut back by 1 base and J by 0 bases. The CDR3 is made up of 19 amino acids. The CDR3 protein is CASSLVSPGQGGSYNEQFF. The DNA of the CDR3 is TGTGCCAGCAGCTTAGTCTCCCCGGGACAGGGGGGCTCCTACAATGAGCAGTTCTTC.

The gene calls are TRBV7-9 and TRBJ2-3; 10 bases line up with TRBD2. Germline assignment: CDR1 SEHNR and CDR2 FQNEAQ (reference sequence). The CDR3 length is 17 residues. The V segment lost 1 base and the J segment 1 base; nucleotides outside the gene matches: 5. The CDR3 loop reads CASSLGRTSGGTDTQYF. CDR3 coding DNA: TGTGCCAGCAGCTTAGGACGGACTAGCGGAGGCACAGATACGCAGTATTTT.

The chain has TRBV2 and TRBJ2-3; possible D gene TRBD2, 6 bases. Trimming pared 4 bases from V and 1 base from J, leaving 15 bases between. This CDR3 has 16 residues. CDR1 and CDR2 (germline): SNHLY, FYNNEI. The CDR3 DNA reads TGTGCCAGCAGTGTCGGGCAGGGCGGGGGCACAGATACGCAGTATTTT. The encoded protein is CASSVGQGGGTDTQYF.